These 27 T cell receptor beta chains were all obtained from the same sample, sequenced in a study of regulatory T cells in long-lasting Graves disease. Noted time point: newly diagnosed GD, antithyroid drugs for less than 3 months. RNA isolated from PBMCs was used to make the TCR library. TCR beta libraries were built with iRepertoire HTBI primers and Arm-PCR of CDR3 regions. In TCRdb, the multiplex PCR reads were re-called with MiXCR into one record per CDR3 protein. The table lists under 300,000 distinct CDR3 sequences, 18% of them singletons. Source: peripheral blood mononuclear cells (PBMCs), taken at new diagnosis, from a patient treated with antithyroid drugs. These receptors originate from a female donor with Graves disease.

V usage is TRBV27 and J usage is TRBJ2-5; possibly TRBD1 or TRBD2 for D (5 bases each). The CDR3 is 14 residues long. Between the trimmed V and J ends, which lost 4 bases and 5 bases, there was a span of 14 bases. Germline CDR1 is MNHEY and CDR2 is SMNVEV (reference sequence). The DNA for the CDR3 is TGTGCCAGCAGTTCCGGGGCTGGGTGGGAGACCCAGTACTTC. Its translation is CASSSGAGWETQYF.

To note about this clonotype: A single base separates this from a much larger clone, so it may be a read error. This chain uses TRBV6-5 with TRBJ2-1, with D possibly TRBD2 on 7 matching bases. The CDR3 spans 17 residues. Per germline, CDR1 MNHEY and CDR2 SVGAGI. The chain's CDR3 is CASGYPTKAGAGNEQFF. The CDR3 DNA is TGTGCCAGCGGTTACCCAACCAAGGCGGGGGCAGGGAATGAGCAGTTCTTC.

Worth noting for this clonotype: This likely came from a read error, as a far larger clone is one base away. The chain joins TRBV28 to TRBJ2-4, with D tentatively TRBD2 (6 bases). The end of the DNA aligns better with TRBJ2-3, so the J call may be wrong. This CDR3 contains 14 residues. Germline values: CDR1 MDHEN, CDR2 SYDVKM. For the CDR3, the DNA is TGTGCCAGCAGTGCTACTAGCAGCACAGATACGCAGTATTTT. Translation gives CASSATSSTDTQYF.

This clonotype was seen repeatedly, ten times or more. The chain couples TRBV2 to TRBJ2-7; maybe TRBD1 (6 bases). Trimming took 4 bases from V and 6 from J, leaving 13 bases between them. There are 13 residues in the CDR3. Germline CDR1 reads SNHLY; CDR2 reads FYNNEI. CDR3 DNA: TGTGCCAGCAGTGCTAACAGGGAGAGCGAGCAGTACTTC. Translating gives CASSANRESEQYF. The full variable domain, in which reference TRBV2 and TRBJ2-7 provide the parts outside the CDR3, is EPEVTQTPSHQVTQMGQEVILRCVPISNHLYFYWYRQILGQKVEFLVSFYNNEISEKSEIFDDQFSVERPDGSNFTLKIRSTKLEDSAMYFCASSANRESEQYFGPGTRLTVT.

Details on this clonotype: This likely traces to a read error, being one base from a far larger clone. The chain uses TRBV27 and TRBJ1-2, with D possibly being TRBD1 (5 bases). Between the trimmed V and J ends, which lost 3 bases and 3 bases, there was a span of 8 bases. The CDR3 contains 13 residues. Per the germline V gene, CDR1 is MNHEY and CDR2 is SMNVEV (reference sequence). CDR3 sequence: CASSLGDHYGYTF. Written as DNA, the CDR3 is TGTGCCAGCAGTTTGGGGGACCACTATGGCTACACCTTC.

This clonotype was counted many times. V is TRBV9 and J is TRBJ2-5; 11 bases are a match to TRBD2. The CDR3 length is 15 residues. Looked up from germline, CDR1 is SGDLS and CDR2 is YYNGEE. The V segment lost 4 bases and the J segment 5 bases; nucleotides outside the gene matches: 7. For the CDR3, the DNA is TGTGCCAGCAGCCCCGGGACTAGCGGAGGGGAGACCCAGTACTTC. Translation gives CASSPGTSGGETQYF.

In its sample, this clonotype was seen a few times. The chain has TRBV7-2 and TRBJ2-7; 7 nucleotides line up with TRBD1. The V gene's germline CDR1 is SGHTA and CDR2 FQGNSA. The J segment lost 5 bases and the V segment lost 4 bases, leaving 2 bases of the junction unmatched. The CDR3 runs 12 residues. Here the CDR3 DNA reads TGTGCCAGCAGCTACACAGGGGACGAGCAGTACTTC. Translation gives CASSYTGDEQYF.

There are many counts of this clonotype. CDR3 protein: CASSLGGGGGNYEQYF. CDR3 coding DNA: TGTGCCAGCAGCTTAGGGGGCGGGGGCGGCAACTACGAGCAGTACTTC. This chain uses TRBV7-9 with TRBJ2-7, with a weak D call TRBD2 (7 bases). The V gene's germline CDR1 is SEHNR and CDR2 FQNEAQ (reference sequence). V was cut by 1 base and J by 3 bases, with 16 bases left in between. The CDR3 runs to 16 residues.

Regarding this clonotype: A far larger clone is one nucleotide away, so this likely arose from a read error. J is TRBJ2-1 and V is TRBV2; 8 positions match TRBD2. The CDR3 extends over 13 amino acids. CDR1 is SNHLY and CDR2 is FYNNEI in the germline V gene. V was pared by 7 bases and J by 10 bases, with 9 bases of the junction left unmatched. The CDR3 sequence: CASNERELHEQFF. CDR3 nucleotide sequence: TGTGCCAGCAACGAGCGGGAGCTCCACGAGCAGTTCTTC.

Many counts were recorded for this clonotype. V usage is TRBV5-6 and J usage is TRBJ2-2, with 8 bases matching TRBD2. V lost 5 bases, J lost 6 bases, and 12 bases stayed unmatched. Germline assignment: CDR1 SGHDT and CDR2 YYEEEE. CDR3 size: 16 residues. DNA of the CDR3: TGTGCCAGCAGACCCTATAGAGCGGGAGTTGCCGGGGAGCTGTTTTTT. This gives the protein CASRPYRAGVAGELFF. Using reference TRBV5-6 and TRBJ2-2 for the parts outside the CDR3, the full variable domain is DAGVTQSPTHLIKTRGQQVTLRCSPKSGHDTVSWYQQALGQGPQFIFQYYEEEERQRGNFPDRFSGHQFPNYSSELNVNALLLGDSALYLCASRPYRAGVAGELFFGEGSRLTVL.

In its sample, this clonotype was seen many times. The chain employs TRBV7-8 and TRBJ2-3, with TRBD2 matching over 10 bases. From germline, CDR1 is SGHVS and CDR2 FQNEAQ. The CDR3 contains 17 residues. V was clipped by 1 base and J by 1 base; unmatched bases: 5. In DNA, the CDR3 is TGTGCCAGCAGCTTAGTTCCCGGACTAGCGGGCACAGATACGCAGTATTTT. Residues: CASSLVPGLAGTDTQYF.

Of note for this clonotype: A read error is possible here, since a much larger clone lies one base away. CDR3 sequence: CASTREVGNTGELFF. CDR3 sequence (DNA): TGTGCCAGCACCAGAGAGGTGGGAAACACCGGGGAGCTGTTTTTT. The V call is TRBV6-1, the J call TRBJ2-2; D not resolved. The CDR3 sequence is 15 residues long. Germline V gene sequence: CDR1 MNHNS, CDR2 SASEGT. V was pared by 7 bases and J by 2 bases, with 14 bases between.

This clonotype showed up many times. This chain connects TRBV10-3 to TRBJ1-1; D is uncertain. Germline V gives CDR1 ENHRY, CDR2 SYGVKD. This CDR3 is built from 13 residues. Between the trimmed V and J ends, which lost 6 bases and 1 base, there was a span of 9 bases. The DNA for the CDR3 is TGTGCCATCAGAGAGAATGGGAACACTGAAGCTTTCTTT. It translates to CAIRENGNTEAFF.

The chain couples TRBV7-2 to TRBJ2-3, with 10 bases that match TRBD2. Germline lookup yields CDR1 SGHTA and CDR2 FQGNSA. V shed 4 bases and J 0 bases; nucleotides not matched to a gene: 4. The CDR3 is 16 amino acids. The CDR3, as DNA: TGTGCCAGCAGCTATCCGACTAGCGGGAGCACAGATACGCAGTATTTT. It yields the protein CASSYPTSGSTDTQYF. The whole variable domain, remainder taken from reference TRBV7-2 and TRBJ2-3, is GAGVSQSPSNKVTEKGKDVELRCDPISGHTALYWYRQSLGQGLEFLIYFQGNSAPDKSGLPSDRFSAERTGGSVSTLTIQRTQQEDSAVYLCASSYPTSGSTDTQYFGPGTRLTVL.

As regards this clonotype: Being one base from a much bigger clone, this may be a read error. The chain has TRBV28 and TRBJ1-1; D ambiguous. The V end was cut by 5 bases, the J end by 5 bases, with 15 bases between. CDR3 size: 14 residues. Germline assignment: CDR1 MDHEN and CDR2 SYDVKM. The CDR3 nucleotides read TGTGCCAGCAGTCGGAACGGGCGTTCTACTGAAGCTTTCTTT. Residues: CASSRNGRSTEAFF.

The J gene is TRBJ1-5, the V gene TRBV3-1, with a weak D call TRBD1 (6 bases). The CDR3 is 16 amino acids. The germline V gene has CDR1 LGHDT and CDR2 YNNKEL (reference sequence). The V and J ends lost 0 bases and 5 bases respectively, with 14 bases between them. The DNA of the CDR3 is TGTGCCAGCAGCCAAGACCCCATGGGGGCCTATCAGCCCCAGCATTTT. Translation gives CASSQDPMGAYQPQHF.

The genes are TRBV5-1 and TRBJ1-1, with 9 bases lining up with TRBD1. The V gene's germline CDR1 is SGHRS and CDR2 YFSETQ. V shed 3 bases and J 14 bases; nucleotides not matched to a gene: 8. This CDR3 spans 12 amino acids. The CDR3 reads CASSYGGTGKFF. Here the CDR3 DNA reads TGCGCCAGCAGCTACGGCGGGACAGGGAAATTCTTT.

This clonotype was detected ten times or more. This chain links TRBV19 with TRBJ1-1; a possible D gene is TRBD1 (6 bases). The CDR3 has 14 residues. V was pared by 6 bases and J by 1 base, with 12 bases between. The germline V gene has CDR1 LNHDA and CDR2 SQIVND (reference sequence). CDR3 DNA sequence: TGTGCCAGTAGCTTACAGGGATGGAACACTGAAGCTTTCTTT. This sequence encodes CASSLQGWNTEAFF.

This clonotype was counted at least ten times. This chain links TRBV2 with TRBJ1-4; TRBD1 matches at 8 bases. CDR1 and CDR2 from the germline V gene are SNHLY and FYNNEI. J was trimmed by 7 bases and V by 8 bases; bases with no gene match: 6. This CDR3 has 13 residues. The CDR3 region is CASHRGESEKLFF. For the CDR3, the DNA is TGTGCCAGCCACAGGGGGGAGAGTGAAAAACTGTTTTTT.

In its sample, this clonotype was seen a few times. A far bigger clonotype differs at one base, so this is likely a read error. The CDR3 end shows no conserved phenylalanine or tryptophan, and so a read error is likely. This chain joins TRBV2 and TRBJ2-1; no clear D. V shed 6 bases and J shed 3 bases, with 15 bases lying between them. CDR3 size: 15 residues. Per the germline V gene, CDR1 is SNHLY and CDR2 is FYNNEI. CDR3 in DNA: TGTGCCAGCAGCCAAAACGGGCGTATCTACAATGAGCAGTTCCTC. Translated, it gives CASSQNGRIYNEQFL.

In the case of this clonotype: This likely stems from a read error, as it lies one base from a far larger clone. The rearrangement uses TRBV3-1 and TRBJ2-1; D gene ambiguous. The CDR3 is 12 residues long. Germline V gene data show CDR1 as LGHDT and CDR2 as YNNKEL (reference sequence). Deletions cut 1 base from V and 10 bases from J, with 8 bases between. The CDR3 spells CASSQAGYEQFF. CDR3 in DNA: TGTGCCAGCAGCCAAGCAGGATACGAGCAGTTCTTC.

This clonotype has ten or more counts. Here the CDR3 reads CASSFGGRTDTQYF. The CDR3 bases are TGTGCCAGCAGTTTTGGGGGCCGCACAGATACGCAGTATTTT. The rearrangement uses TRBV28 and TRBJ2-3; the D gene is possibly TRBD1 (6 bases). Germline CDR1 and CDR2: MDHEN and SYDVKM. Trimming pared 3 bases from V and 1 base from J, leaving 8 bases between. The length of the CDR3 is 14 residues.

Comments on this clonotype: One junction end does not reproduce the germline sequence, and a read error may be involved. The chain employs TRBV6-2 or TRBV6-3 and TRBJ1-1; possible D gene TRBD1, 6 bases. The CDR3 consists of 13 residues. Looked up from germline, CDR1 is MNHEY and CDR2 is SVGEGT. The CDR3 loop is CASSEYWDTEAFF. The CDR3 coding sequence is TGTGCCAGCAGTGAATACTGGGACACTGAAGCGTTCTTT.

The count of this clonotype is one. The V call is TRBV27, the J call TRBJ2-1; 10 bases fit TRBD2. This CDR3 region has 16 residues. Germline V gene lookup returns CDR1 MNHEY and CDR2 SMNVEV (reference sequence). V was clipped by 5 bases and J by 5 bases; unmatched bases: 9. This CDR3 is CASSPEREGPHNEQFF. In nucleotides, the CDR3 is TGTGCCAGCAGTCCCGAGCGGGAGGGCCCTCACAATGAGCAGTTCTTC.

This clonotype was picked up many times. At one of its ends the junction is not consistent with the germline gene, which may arise from a read error. The chain combines TRBV10-3 with TRBJ1-1; the match to TRBD1 covers 11 bases. This CDR3 contains 14 residues. Germline V gives CDR1 ENHRY, CDR2 SYGVKD. In DNA form, the CDR3 reads TGCGCCCACCGGGACAGGGGGACGGGGACTGAAGCTTTCTTT. Translating it yields CAHRDRGTGTEAFF.

This clonotype was seen ten or more times. The chain couples TRBV6-1 to TRBJ2-3, with 12 positions matching TRBD2. This CDR3 spans 15 amino acids. V gave up 6 bases and J gave up 6 bases; unmatched junction bases: 7. Germline V gives CDR1 MNHNS, CDR2 SASEGT. DNA of the CDR3: TGTGCCAGCAGCGTTGGACTAGCGGGATCGGATACGCAGTATTTT. Amino acids: CASSVGLAGSDTQYF.

This clonotype was picked up many times. V usage is TRBV24-1 and J usage is TRBJ2-2; perhaps TRBD2 as D (5 bases). V lost 6 bases and J lost 1, with 14 bases in between. The germline CDR1 and CDR2 sequences are KGHDR and SFDVKD. CDR3 length: 16 residues. The CDR3 region has the DNA TGTGCCACCAGTCCCCGATGGGCGGGGAACACCGGGGAGCTGTTTTTT. It codes for CATSPRWAGNTGELFF.